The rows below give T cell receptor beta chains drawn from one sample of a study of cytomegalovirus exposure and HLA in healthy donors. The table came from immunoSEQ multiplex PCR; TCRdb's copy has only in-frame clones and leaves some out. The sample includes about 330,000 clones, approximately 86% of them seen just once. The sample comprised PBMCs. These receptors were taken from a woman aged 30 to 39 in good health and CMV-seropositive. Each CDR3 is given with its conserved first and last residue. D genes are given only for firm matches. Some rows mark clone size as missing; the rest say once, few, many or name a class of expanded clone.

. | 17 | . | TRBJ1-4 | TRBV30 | TGTGCCTGGAGTCATCGGTGGGACTCTGGATATAATGAAAAACTGTTTTTT | CAWSHRWDSGYNEKLFF
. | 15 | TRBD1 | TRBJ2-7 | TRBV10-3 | TGTGCCATCAGTGATGCCGGGACAGGGGGTTGGGAGCAGTACTTC | CAISDAGTGGWEQYF
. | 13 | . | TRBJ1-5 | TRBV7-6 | TGTGCCAGCAGCTTTGGCAGCAATCAGCCCCAGCATTTT | CASSFGSNQPQHF
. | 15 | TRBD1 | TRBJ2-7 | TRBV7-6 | TGTGCCAGCAGCTTAACCTCGACAGGGCTCTACGAGCAGTACTTC | CASSLTSTGLYEQYF
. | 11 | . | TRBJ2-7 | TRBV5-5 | TGTGCCAGCAGCTCTAACTACGAGCAGTACTTC | CASSSNYEQYF
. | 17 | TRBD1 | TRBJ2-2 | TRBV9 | TGTGCCAGCAGCGCTCCCTCGGACAGGGCGAACACCGGGGAGCTGTTTTTT | CASSAPSDRANTGELFF
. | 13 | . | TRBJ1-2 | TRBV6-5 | TGTGCCAGCAGTTCCGACACTAACTATGGCTACACCTTC | CASSSDTNYGYTF
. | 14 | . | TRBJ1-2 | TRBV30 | TGTGCCTGGAGTGTAAGATCGGGTAACTATGGCTACACCTTC | CAWSVRSGNYGYTF
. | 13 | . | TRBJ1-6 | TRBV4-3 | TGCGCCAGCAGCCAAGATTGGGAGGGTCGACTCCACTTT | CASSQDWEGRLHF
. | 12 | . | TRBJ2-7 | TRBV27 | TGTGCCAGCAGTCCCTCGGGGGCAGAGCAGTACTTC | CASSPSGAEQYF
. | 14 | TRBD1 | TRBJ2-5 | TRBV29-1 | TGCAGCGTTAGGACAGGCGAAATCCAAGAGACCCAGTACTTC | CSVRTGEIQETQYF
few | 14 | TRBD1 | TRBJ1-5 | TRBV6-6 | TGTGCCAGCAGCGGACAGGGAAAGGATCAGCCCCAGCATTTT | CASSGQGKDQPQHF
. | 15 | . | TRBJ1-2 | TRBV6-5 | TGTGCCAGCAGTTCCCCCGGACTCAGCCTCTATGGCTACACCTTC | CASSSPGLSLYGYTF
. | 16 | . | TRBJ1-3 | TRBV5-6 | TGTGCCAGCAGCTTGACCGGAGAGAGCTCTGGAAACACCATATATTTT | CASSLTGESSGNTIYF
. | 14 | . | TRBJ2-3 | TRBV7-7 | TGTGCCAGCAGCTCCTTGGGCGCACAGGATACGCAGTATTTT | CASSSLGAQDTQYF
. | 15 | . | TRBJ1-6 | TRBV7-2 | TGTGCCAGCAGCTTGACGGCTACCCCTCGCTCACCCCTCCACTTT | CASSLTATPRSPLHF
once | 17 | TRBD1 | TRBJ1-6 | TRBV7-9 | TGTGCCAGCAGCTTAGCACAACATAGACAGGGAGATTCACCCCTCCACTTT | CASSLAQHRQGDSPLHF
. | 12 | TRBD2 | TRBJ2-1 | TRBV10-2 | TGCGCCAGTCTCGGGGGGGGCGGGGAGCAGTTCTTC | CASLGGGGEQFF
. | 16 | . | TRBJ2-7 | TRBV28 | TGTGCCAGCAGTTTAACATCACTGAAAACCCCCTACGAGCAGTACTTC | CASSLTSLKTPYEQYF
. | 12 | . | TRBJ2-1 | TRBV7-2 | TGTGCCAGCAGCTACCCTGGGGGTGAGCAGTTCTTC | CASSYPGGEQFF
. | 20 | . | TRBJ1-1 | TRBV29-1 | TGCAGCGTTGATTTCATGGTTCTAACATTCGGAAGTCCTATGAACACTGAAGCTTTCTTT | CSVDFMVLTFGSPMNTEAFF
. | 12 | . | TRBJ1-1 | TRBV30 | TGTGCCTGGAGTTTCTCTAACACTGAAGCTTTCTTT | CAWSFSNTEAFF
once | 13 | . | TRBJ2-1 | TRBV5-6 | TGTGCCAGCAGCTTGAGTTTCCGGGGTGAGCAGTTCTTC | CASSLSFRGEQFF
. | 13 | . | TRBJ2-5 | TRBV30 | TGTGCCTGGAGTGTTAGGGGGGGAGAGACCCAGTACTTC | CAWSVRGGETQYF
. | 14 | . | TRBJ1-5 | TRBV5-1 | TGCGCCAGCAGCTTGGCCTCAGGGAAAGAGCCCCAGCATTTT | CASSLASGKEPQHF
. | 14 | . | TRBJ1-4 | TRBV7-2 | TGTGCCAGCAGCCTATCGTGGGGGAATGAAAAACTGTTTTTT | CASSLSWGNEKLFF
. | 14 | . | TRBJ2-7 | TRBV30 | TGTGCCTTACGTTCGGCAGGTACTTTCTACGAGCAGTACTTC | CALRSAGTFYEQYF
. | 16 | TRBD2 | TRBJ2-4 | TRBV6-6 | TGTGCCAGCAGGCAGACTAGCGGATTAGCCAAAAACATTCAGTACTTC | CASRQTSGLAKNIQYF
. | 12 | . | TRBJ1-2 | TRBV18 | TGTGCCAGCTCACCAACAGGATGGGGCTACACCTTC | CASSPTGWGYTF
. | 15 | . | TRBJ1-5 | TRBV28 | TGTGCCAGCAGTATACAGGGATTGGGCAATCAGCCCCAGCATTTT | CASSIQGLGNQPQHF
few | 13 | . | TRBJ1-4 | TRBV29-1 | TGCAGCGTGCGCGGAATGGGAAATGAAAAACTGTTTTTT | CSVRGMGNEKLFF
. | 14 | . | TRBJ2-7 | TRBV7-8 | TGTGCCAGCAGTCCCGGGGGACCCTCCTACGAGCAGTACTTC | CASSPGGPSYEQYF
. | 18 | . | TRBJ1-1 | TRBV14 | TGTGCCAGCAGCCATGCCAGGGGACGGGGGATCATGAACACTGAAGCTTTCTTT | CASSHARGRGIMNTEAFF
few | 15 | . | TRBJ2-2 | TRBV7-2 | TGTGCCAGCAGCCTCGGACTAAGCAACACCGGGGAGCTGTTTTTT | CASSLGLSNTGELFF
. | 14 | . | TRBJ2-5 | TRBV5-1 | TGCGCCAGCAGCTTGTTTCCCGCGCGGGAGACCCAGTACTTC | CASSLFPARETQYF
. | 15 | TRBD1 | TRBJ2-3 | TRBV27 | TGTGCCAGCAGCGGGGACAGGGAAAGCACAGATACGCAGTATTTT | CASSGDRESTDTQYF
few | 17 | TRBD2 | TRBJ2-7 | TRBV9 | TGTGCCAGCAGCGACGGGACTAGCGGGAGTCCGGGGTACGAGCAGTACTTC | CASSDGTSGSPGYEQYF
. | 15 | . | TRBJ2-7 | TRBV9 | TGTGCCAGCAGTGCCTCGAGCGGGCCTTCCTACGAGCAGTACTTC | CASSASSGPSYEQYF
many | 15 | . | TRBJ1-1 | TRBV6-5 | TGTGCCAGCAGCCGCCCCTCAACAGGGTTCCCTGAAGCTTTCTTT | CASSRPSTGFPEAFF
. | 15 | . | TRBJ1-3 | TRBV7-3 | TGTGCCAGCAGCCCGGAGCTATACATTGGAAACACCATATATTTT | CASSPELYIGNTIYF